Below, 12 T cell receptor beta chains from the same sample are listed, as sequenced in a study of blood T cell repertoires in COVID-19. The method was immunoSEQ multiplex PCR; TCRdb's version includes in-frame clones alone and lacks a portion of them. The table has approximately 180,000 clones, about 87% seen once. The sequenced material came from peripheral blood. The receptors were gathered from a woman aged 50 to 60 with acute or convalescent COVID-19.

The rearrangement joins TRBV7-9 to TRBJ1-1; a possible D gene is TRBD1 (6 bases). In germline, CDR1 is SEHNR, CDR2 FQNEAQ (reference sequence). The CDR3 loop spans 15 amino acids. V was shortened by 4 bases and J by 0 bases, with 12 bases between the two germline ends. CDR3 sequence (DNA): TGTGCCAGCAGCTCGCGGGGGGGCATGAACACTGAAGCTTTCTTT. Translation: CASSSRGGMNTEAFF.

CDR3 loop: CASSLNRGGRGETQYF. CDR3 coding DNA: TGTGCCAGCAGCTTAAATCGGGGGGGCCGTGGAGAGACCCAGTACTTC. The chain is built from TRBV11-2 and TRBJ2-5, with TRBD2 matching 8 bases. Germline loops: CDR1 SGHAT, CDR2 FQNNGV. Trimming removed 2 bases from V and 4 bases from J; junction bases left unmatched: 9. There are 16 residues in the CDR3. The whole variable domain, filled in from reference TRBV11-2 and TRBJ2-5, reads EAGVAQSPRYKIIEKRQSVAFWCNPISGHATLYWYQQILGQGPKLLIQFQNNGVVDDSQLPKDRFSAERLKGVDSTLKIQPAKLEDSAVYLCASSLNRGGRGETQYFGPGTRLLVL.

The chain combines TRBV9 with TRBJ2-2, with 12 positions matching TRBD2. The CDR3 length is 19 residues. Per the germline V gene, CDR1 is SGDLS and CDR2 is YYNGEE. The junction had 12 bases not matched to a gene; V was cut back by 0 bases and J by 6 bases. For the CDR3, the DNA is TGTGCCAGCAGCGTAGGAGGACTAGCGGGAACGGTTTGGTCCGGGGAGCTGTTTTTT. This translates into CASSVGGLAGTVWSGELFF.

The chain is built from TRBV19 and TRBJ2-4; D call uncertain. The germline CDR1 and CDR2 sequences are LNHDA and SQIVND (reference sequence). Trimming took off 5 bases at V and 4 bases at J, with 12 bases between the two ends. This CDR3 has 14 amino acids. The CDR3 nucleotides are TGTGCCAGTAGTCCCCGGTCCGATAAAAACATTCAGTACTTC. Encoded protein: CASSPRSDKNIQYF.

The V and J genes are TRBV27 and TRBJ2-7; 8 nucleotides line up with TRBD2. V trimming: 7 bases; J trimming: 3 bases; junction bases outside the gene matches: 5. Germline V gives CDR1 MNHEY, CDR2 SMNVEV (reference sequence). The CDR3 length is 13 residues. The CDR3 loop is CASTRGGLYEQYF. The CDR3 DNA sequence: TGTGCCAGCACCCGGGGGGGGCTCTACGAGCAGTACTTC.

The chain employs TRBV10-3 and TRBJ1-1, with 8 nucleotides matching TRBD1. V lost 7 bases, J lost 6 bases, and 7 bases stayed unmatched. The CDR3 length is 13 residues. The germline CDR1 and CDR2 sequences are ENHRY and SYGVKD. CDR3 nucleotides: TGTGCCATCACCCCCGGGACAGGCTCTGAAGCTTTCTTT. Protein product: CAITPGTGSEAFF.

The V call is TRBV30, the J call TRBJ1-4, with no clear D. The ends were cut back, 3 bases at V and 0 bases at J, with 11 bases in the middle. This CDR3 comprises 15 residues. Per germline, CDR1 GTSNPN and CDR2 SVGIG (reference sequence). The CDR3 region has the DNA TGTGCCTGGAGGAGGGCGGGAGCAACTAATGAAAAACTGTTTTTT. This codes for CAWRRAGATNEKLFF.

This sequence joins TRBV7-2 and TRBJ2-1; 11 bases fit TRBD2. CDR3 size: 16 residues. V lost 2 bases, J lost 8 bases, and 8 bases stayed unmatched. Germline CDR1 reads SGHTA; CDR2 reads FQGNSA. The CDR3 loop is CASSLNLAGGLYEQFF. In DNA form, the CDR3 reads TGTGCCAGCAGCTTAAACCTAGCGGGAGGATTATATGAGCAGTTCTTC.

The CDR3 loop is CASSHPDRGSYGSPLHF. CDR3 DNA sequence: TGCGCCAGCAGCCACCCCGACAGGGGCTCTTACGGCTCACCCCTCCACTTT. The genes are TRBV4-1 and TRBJ1-6; TRBD1 matches 8 bases. The CDR3 length is 17 residues. V lost 3 bases, J lost 10 bases, and 14 bases stayed unmatched. Germline loops: CDR1 MGHRA, CDR2 YSYEKL.

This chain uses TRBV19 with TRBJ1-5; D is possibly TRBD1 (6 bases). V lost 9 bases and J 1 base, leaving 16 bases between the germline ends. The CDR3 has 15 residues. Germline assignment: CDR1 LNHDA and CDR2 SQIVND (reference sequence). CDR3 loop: CASNYRVRSNQPQHF. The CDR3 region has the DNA TGTGCCAGCAACTACAGGGTGCGGAGCAATCAGCCCCAGCATTTT.

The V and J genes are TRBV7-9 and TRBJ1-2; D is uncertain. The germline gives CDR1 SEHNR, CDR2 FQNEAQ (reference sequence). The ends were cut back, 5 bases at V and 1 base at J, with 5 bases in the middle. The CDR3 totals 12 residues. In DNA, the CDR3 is TGTGCCAGCAGCCGGGATAACTATGGCTACACCTTC. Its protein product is CASSRDNYGYTF.

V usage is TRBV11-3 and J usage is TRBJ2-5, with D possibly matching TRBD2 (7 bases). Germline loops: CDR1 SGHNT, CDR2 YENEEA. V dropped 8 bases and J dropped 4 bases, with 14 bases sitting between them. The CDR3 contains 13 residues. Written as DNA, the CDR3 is TGTGCCAGCCGAGGGGGGGCCCCAGAGACCCAGTACTTC. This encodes CASRGGAPETQYF.